This T cell receptor (beta chain) was recorded in a study of blood T cell repertoires in COVID-19. The assay was immunoSEQ multiplex PCR, and TCRdb's table has in-frame clones only and misses some. The sample lists 21,000 or so clones; approximately 90% were seen once. CDR1 is LGHDT and CDR2 is YNNKEL in the germline V gene (reference sequence). The CDR3 is 15 residues long. The junction had 9 bases not matched to a gene; V was cut back by 4 bases and J by 6 bases. The sample consisted of peripheral blood. The rearrangement links TRBV3-1 (or the pseudogene TRBV3-2) to TRBJ1-5; 7 bases line up with TRBD1. This receptor was identified in a man aged 70 or older with active COVID-19. The CDR3 nucleotides are TGTGCCAGCAGCCTGACAGGGTCGACGGGTCAGCCCCAGCATTTT. Translating it yields CASSLTGSTGQPQHF.